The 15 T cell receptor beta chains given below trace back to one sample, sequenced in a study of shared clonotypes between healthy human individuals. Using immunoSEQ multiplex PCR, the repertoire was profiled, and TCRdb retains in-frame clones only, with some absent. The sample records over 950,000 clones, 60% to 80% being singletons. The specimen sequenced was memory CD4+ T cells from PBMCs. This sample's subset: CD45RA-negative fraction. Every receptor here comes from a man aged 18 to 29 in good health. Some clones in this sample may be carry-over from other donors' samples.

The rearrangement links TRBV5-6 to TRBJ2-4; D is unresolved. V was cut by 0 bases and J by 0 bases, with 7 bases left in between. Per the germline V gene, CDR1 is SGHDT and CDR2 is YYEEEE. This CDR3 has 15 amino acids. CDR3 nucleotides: TGTGCCAGCAGCTTGGATGCCCTAGCCAAAAACATTCAGTACTTC. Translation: CASSLDALAKNIQYF.

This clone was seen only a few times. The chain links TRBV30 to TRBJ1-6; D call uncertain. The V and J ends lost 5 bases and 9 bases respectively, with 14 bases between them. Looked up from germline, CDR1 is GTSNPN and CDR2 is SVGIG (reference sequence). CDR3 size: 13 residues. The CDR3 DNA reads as TGTGCCTGGCGGACCTTCTTGCGTTCACCCCTCCACTTT. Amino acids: CAWRTFLRSPLHF. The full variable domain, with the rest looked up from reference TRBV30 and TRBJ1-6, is SQTIHQWPATLVQPVGSPLSLECTVEGTSNPNLYWYRQAAGRGLQLLFYSVGIGQISSEVPQNLSASRPQDRQFILSSKKLLLSDSGFYLCAWRTFLRSPLHFGNGTRLTVT.

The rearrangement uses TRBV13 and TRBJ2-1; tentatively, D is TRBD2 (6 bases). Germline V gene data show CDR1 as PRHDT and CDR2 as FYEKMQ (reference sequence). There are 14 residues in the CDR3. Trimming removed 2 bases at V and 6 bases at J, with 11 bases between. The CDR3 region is CASSLWEELNEQFF. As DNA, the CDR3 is TGTGCCAGCAGCTTATGGGAGGAGCTCAATGAGCAGTTCTTC.

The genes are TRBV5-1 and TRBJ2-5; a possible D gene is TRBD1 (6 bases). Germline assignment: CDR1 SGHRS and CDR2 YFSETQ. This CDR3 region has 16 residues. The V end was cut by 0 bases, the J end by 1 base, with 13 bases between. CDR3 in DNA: TGCGCCAGCAGCTTGGCCGTCGGGACACTCCAAGAGACCCAGTACTTC. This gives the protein CASSLAVGTLQETQYF.

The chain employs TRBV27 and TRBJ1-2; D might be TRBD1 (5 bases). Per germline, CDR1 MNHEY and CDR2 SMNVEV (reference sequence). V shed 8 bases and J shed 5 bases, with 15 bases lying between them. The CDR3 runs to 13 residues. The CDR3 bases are TGTGCCAGCGGAGAGGGGAGTAGGTATGGCTACACCTTC. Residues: CASGEGSRYGYTF.

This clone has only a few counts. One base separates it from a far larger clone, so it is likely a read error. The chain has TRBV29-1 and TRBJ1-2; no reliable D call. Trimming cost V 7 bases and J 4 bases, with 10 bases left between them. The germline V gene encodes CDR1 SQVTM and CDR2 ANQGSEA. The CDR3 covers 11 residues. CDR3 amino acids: CSESSSYGYTF. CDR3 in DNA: TGCAGCGAGTCCTCAAGCTATGGCTACACCTTC.

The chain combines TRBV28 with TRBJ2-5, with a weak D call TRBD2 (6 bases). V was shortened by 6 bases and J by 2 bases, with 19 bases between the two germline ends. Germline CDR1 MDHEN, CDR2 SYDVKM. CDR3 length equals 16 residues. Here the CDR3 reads CASRADGAGGQETQYF. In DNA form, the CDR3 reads TGTGCCAGCAGAGCAGACGGAGCCGGGGGTCAAGAGACCCAGTACTTC.

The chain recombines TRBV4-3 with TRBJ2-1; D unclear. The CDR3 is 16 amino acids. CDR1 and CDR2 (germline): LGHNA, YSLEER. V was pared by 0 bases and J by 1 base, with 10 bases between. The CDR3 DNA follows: TGCGCCAGCAGCCAAGATTCAAGAGGATCCTACAATGAGCAGTTCTTC. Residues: CASSQDSRGSYNEQFF.

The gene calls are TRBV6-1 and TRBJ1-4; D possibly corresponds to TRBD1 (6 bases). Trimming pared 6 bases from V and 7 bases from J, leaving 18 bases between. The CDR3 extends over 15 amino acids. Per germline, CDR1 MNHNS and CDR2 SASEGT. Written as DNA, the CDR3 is TGTGCCAGCAGGGACCCTCGGGGGGCGGGTGAAAAACTGTTTTTT. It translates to CASRDPRGAGEKLFF.

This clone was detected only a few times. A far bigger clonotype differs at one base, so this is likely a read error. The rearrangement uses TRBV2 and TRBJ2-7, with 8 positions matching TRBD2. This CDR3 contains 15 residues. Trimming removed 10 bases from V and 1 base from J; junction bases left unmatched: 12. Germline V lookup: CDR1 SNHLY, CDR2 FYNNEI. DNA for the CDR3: TGTGCCACACCCGGGGCTGGCGGGAGGTCCTACGAGCAGTACTTC. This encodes CATPGAGGRSYEQYF.

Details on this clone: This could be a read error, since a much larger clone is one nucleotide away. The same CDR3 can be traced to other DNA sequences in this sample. The CDR3 reads CASSPGQANYGYTF. In nucleotides, the CDR3 is TGTGCCAGCTCACCAGGACAGGCTAACTATGGCTACACCTTC. The chain combines TRBV18 with TRBJ1-2; 7 nucleotides match TRBD1. This CDR3 is 14 amino acids long. The germline gives CDR1 KGHSH, CDR2 LQKENI. With 2 bases clipped from V and 0 bases from J, the junction kept 0 bases outside the gene matches.

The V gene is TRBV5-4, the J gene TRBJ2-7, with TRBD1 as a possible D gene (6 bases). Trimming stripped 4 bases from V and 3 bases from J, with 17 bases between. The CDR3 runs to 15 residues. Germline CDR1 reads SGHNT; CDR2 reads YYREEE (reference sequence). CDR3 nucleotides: TGTGCCAGCAGCGAAGGGGGTTTAGGAAGCTACGAGCAGTACTTC. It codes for CASSEGGLGSYEQYF.

The CDR3 DNA follows: TGTGCCAGCATCGAAGGCATACAGGGGGAGCAGTTCTTC. Protein sequence: CASIEGIQGEQFF. J is TRBJ2-1 and V is TRBV11-2; TRBD1 agrees at 7 bases. The germline V gene has CDR1 SGHAT and CDR2 FQNNGV. The CDR3 loop spans 13 amino acids. The junction had 10 bases not matched to a gene; V was cut back by 7 bases and J by 10 bases.

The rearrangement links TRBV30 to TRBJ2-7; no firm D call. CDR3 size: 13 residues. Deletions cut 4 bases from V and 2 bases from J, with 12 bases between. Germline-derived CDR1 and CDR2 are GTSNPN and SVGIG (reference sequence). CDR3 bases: TGTGCCTGGATCGTGGGCCCTCCCTACGAGCAGTACTTC. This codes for CAWIVGPPYEQYF.

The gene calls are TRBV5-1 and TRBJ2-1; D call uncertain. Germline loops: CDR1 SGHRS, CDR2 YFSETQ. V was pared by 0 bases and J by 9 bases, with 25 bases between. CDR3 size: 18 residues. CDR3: CASSLAPVTRKLNSEQFF. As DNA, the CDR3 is TGCGCCAGCAGCTTGGCTCCAGTTACCAGAAAACTGAATAGTGAGCAGTTCTTC.